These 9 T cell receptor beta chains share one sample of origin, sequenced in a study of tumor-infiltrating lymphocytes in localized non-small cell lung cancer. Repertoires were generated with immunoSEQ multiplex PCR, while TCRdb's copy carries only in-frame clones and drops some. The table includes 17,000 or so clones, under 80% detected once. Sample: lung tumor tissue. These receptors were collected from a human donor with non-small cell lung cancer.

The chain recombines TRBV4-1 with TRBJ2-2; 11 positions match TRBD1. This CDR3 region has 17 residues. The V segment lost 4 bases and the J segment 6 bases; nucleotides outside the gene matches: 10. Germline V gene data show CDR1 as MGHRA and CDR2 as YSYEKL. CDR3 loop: CASSLHPPGQGAGELFF. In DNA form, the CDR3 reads TGCGCCAGCAGCCTCCATCCCCCGGGACAGGGGGCCGGGGAGCTGTTTTTT.

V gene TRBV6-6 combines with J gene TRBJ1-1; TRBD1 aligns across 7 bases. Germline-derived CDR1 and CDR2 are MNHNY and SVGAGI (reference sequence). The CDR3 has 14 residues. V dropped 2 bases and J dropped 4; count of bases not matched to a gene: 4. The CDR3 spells CASSYEGAGTEAFF. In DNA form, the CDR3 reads TGTGCCAGCAGTTACGAGGGGGCCGGCACTGAAGCTTTCTTT.

The CDR3 nucleotides read TGTGCCACCAGCAGAGAACTAGCGGGATCCTACGAGCAGTACTTC. It codes for CATSRELAGSYEQYF. The chain links TRBV15 to TRBJ2-7, with TRBD2 identical over 10 bases. CDR1 is LNHNV, CDR2 YYDKDF, per germline (reference sequence). The CDR3 runs to 15 residues. The V gene end was trimmed by 0 bases and the J gene end by 1 base; junction bases not matched to a gene: 0.

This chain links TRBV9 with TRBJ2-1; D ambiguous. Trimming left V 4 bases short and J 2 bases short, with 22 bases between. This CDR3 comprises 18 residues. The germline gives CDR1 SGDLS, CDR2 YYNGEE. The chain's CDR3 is CASSPERVAQFTYNEQFF. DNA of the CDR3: TGTGCCAGCAGCCCAGAAAGGGTTGCCCAATTTACCTACAATGAGCAGTTCTTC.

The CDR3 sequence: CASSPPGTGDGTGELFF. CDR3 DNA: TGTGCCAGCAGTCCTCCCGGGACAGGGGATGGCACCGGGGAGCTGTTTTTT. The chain combines TRBV27 with TRBJ2-2; 10 bases align to TRBD1. Germline values: CDR1 MNHEY, CDR2 SMNVEV (reference sequence). This CDR3 region has 17 residues. Germline trimming cut 5 bases from V and 4 bases from J; bases unmatched to any gene: 10.

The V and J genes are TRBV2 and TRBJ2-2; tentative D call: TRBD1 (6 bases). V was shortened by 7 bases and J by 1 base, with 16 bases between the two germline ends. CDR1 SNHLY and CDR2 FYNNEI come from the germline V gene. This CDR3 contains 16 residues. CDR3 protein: CASTPSGTRNTGELFF. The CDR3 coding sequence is TGTGCCAGCACCCCGTCCGGGACAAGGAACACCGGGGAGCTGTTTTTT.

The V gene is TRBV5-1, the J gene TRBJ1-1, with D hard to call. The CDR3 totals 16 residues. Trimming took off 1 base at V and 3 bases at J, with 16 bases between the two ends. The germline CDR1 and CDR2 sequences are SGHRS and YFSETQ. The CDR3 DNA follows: TGCGCCAGCAGCTTGCAGCCAGTGGATGGGGACACTGAAGCTTTCTTT. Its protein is CASSLQPVDGDTEAFF.

This CDR3 is CASSWKGGSGGDEQFF. CDR3 DNA: TGTGCCAGCAGCTGGAAAGGCGGGAGTGGAGGCGATGAGCAGTTCTTC. V is TRBV11-3 and J is TRBJ2-1, with 7 bases fitting TRBD2. V shed 4 bases and J 8 bases; nucleotides not matched to a gene: 14. The germline V gene encodes CDR1 SGHNT and CDR2 YENEEA. CDR3 length: 16 amino acids.

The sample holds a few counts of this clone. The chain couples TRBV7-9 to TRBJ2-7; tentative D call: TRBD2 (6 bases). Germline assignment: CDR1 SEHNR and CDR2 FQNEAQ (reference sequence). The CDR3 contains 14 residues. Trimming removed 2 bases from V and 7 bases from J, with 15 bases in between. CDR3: CASSLSSRAGEQYF. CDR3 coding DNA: TGTGCCAGCAGCTTATCTTCCAGGGCGGGGGAGCAGTACTTC.